Included here is one T cell receptor beta chain sequence, with context. This record comes from a study of blood T cell repertoires in COVID-19. Germline V lookup: CDR1 SGDLS, CDR2 YYNGEE. With 0 bases removed from V and 3 bases from J, the gap between germline ends came to 14 bases. CDR3 length: 16 amino acids. The authors' processing: Cell counts per sample came from amplifying reference gene primers. Data came from immunoSEQ multiplex PCR; TCRdb stores just in-frame clones and leaves some out. The V and J calls and clone size were taken over from that table, and D and trimming were inferred from the DNA. The table shows about 300,000 clones, with roughly 88% occurring only once.

This receptor was obtained from a woman aged 25 to 39 who had recovered from COVID-19. Sequencing was done on a sample of peripheral blood. This sequence joins TRBV9 and TRBJ2-3, with D possibly TRBD2 on 6 matching bases. CDR3 DNA: TGTGCCAGCAGCGTAGCGCCGCGGGGCGATACAGATACGCAGTATTTT. As protein: CASSVAPRGDTDTQYF.